This T cell receptor (beta chain) was documented in a study of blood T cell repertoires in COVID-19. This clone showed up just a few times. TCRdb's table, derived via immunoSEQ multiplex PCR, lists solely in-frame clones and lacks some. Of about 210,000 clones in the sample, roughly 86% were seen once. V was cut by 0 bases and J by 1 base, with 7 bases left in between. This CDR3 is built from 15 residues. Germline CDR1 is MGHRA and CDR2 is YSYEKL. This TCR was recovered from a woman in her 50s with active or convalescent COVID-19. The V gene is TRBV4-1, the J gene TRBJ2-1; TRBD1 is a possible D gene (6 bases). Sequencing input: peripheral blood. CDR3 region: CASSQDRGSYNEQFF. The CDR3 nucleotides are TGCGCCAGCAGCCAAGACAGGGGTTCCTACAATGAGCAGTTCTTC.